This TCR beta chain was documented in a study of human T cells and chemical hapten exposure. In the study overall: Skin of the upper inner arm, roughly 2 cm by roughly 2 cm, received 2% DPC for sensitization. Study-wide results and caveats: It should be noted that donors had alopecia, so their immune response may differ from healthy people's.

CDR3 size: 14 residues. CDR1 is SQVTM and CDR2 is ANQGSEA in the germline V gene. Trimming removed 6 bases at V and 1 base at J, with 12 bases between. For this clonotype: The antigen remains unidentified.

One entry per CDR3 protein results from TCRdb running MiXCR on the RACE reads. The table has some 96,000 distinct CDR3 sequences, around 25% seen once; the top ten hold 9% to 12%. The time point is: patch test 3, about 24 weeks after DPC sensitization. Treatment here: therapeutic diphenylcyclopropenone sensitization with weekly scalp DPC. The sample here was whole blood, taken in connection with sensitization to the hapten diphenylcyclopropenone (DPC). The sequence was obtained from a middle-aged man with alopecia areata. Some clones in this sample may be carry-over from other donors' samples. The V call is TRBV29-1, the J call TRBJ2-2; D is tentatively TRBD1 or TRBD2 (5 bases each). CDR3 loop: CSVSRDRNTGELFF. CDR3 DNA sequence: TGCAGCGTATCCCGGGACCGGAACACCGGGGAGCTGTTTTTT.